A selection of T cell receptor beta chains follows, all from one sample in a study of T cell responses to AZD1222 COVID-19 vaccine. TCRdb's table, derived via immunoSEQ multiplex PCR, lists solely in-frame clones and lacks some. This table has around 100,000 clones, about 85% appearing once. The material sequenced was peripheral blood, taken 28 days after the second AZD1222 dose. These receptors all come from an adult who received the AZD1222 COVID-19 vaccine. The CDR3 runs from the conserved cysteine through the conserved F or W.

J gene | V gene | CDR3 length | CDR3 protein
TRBJ2-2 | TRBV19 | 18 | CASSIIGLAGPSTGELFF
TRBJ1-2 | TRBV27 | 13 | CASSLASNYGYTF
TRBJ1-2 | TRBV2 | 13 | CASKSGTVDGYTF
TRBJ2-1 | TRBV29-1 | 12 | CSVETSYVEQFF
TRBJ2-2 | TRBV14 | 15 | CASSQDRQVAGELFF
TRBJ1-6 | TRBV27 | 16 | CASSLLPGQHNSPLHF
TRBJ2-7 | TRBV29-1 | 15 | CSVAARGTPSYEQYF
TRBJ1-3 | TRBV30 | 15 | CAWRGPGTAGNTIYF
TRBJ2-3 | TRBV7-3 | 17 | CASSLLPDRYSTDTQYF
TRBJ1-1 | TRBV28 | 13 | CASSLQGVTEAFF
TRBJ1-2 | TRBV3-1/TRBV3-2 | 18 | CASSQGYPGQGASYGYTF
TRBJ1-3 | TRBV4-1 | 15 | CASSQIRLGAGTIYF
TRBJ1-1 | TRBV11-2 | 12 | CASSFVGTEAFF
TRBJ1-2 | TRBV5-1 | 16 | CASSLAPQGSNYGYTF
TRBJ2-1 | TRBV7-3 | 15 | CASSMGLASGNEQFF
TRBJ2-3 | TRBV5-4 | 13 | CASSFRGIDTQYF
TRBJ1-1 | TRBV30 | 12 | CAWGGGWTEAFF
TRBJ2-5 | TRBV7-3 | 17 | CASSLSGQRGAPQTQYF
TRBJ2-7 | TRBV5-8 | 11 | CASRSLGEQYF
TRBJ1-5 | TRBV4-1 | 15 | CASSRTGGAGQPQHF
TRBJ2-3 | TRBV3-1/TRBV3-2 | 11 | CASSQTDTQYF
TRBJ1-1 | TRBV6-6 | 15 | CASSMGQGAPTEAFF
TRBJ2-1 | TRBV11-2 | 15 | CASSLAPFTHNEQFF
TRBJ1-1 | TRBV18 | 14 | CASSPPGKNTEAFF
TRBJ1-6 | TRBV19 | 16 | CASSREDTAMGSPLHF
TRBJ2-7 | TRBV25-1 | 12 | CASSESPYEQYF
TRBJ1-1 | TRBV6-2/TRBV6-3 | 17 | CASSSWTGTYLNTEAFF
TRBJ1-2 | TRBV11-2 | 15 | CASSSNREGNYGYTF
TRBJ1-2 | TRBV7-8 | 15 | CASSSSTGAHYGYTF
TRBJ2-1 | TRBV19 | 15 | CASSNTGLAANEQFF
TRBJ1-4 | TRBV5-4 | 14 | CASSPTGGNEKLFF
TRBJ1-1 | TRBV28 | 18 | CASSPAPFNRQGRTEAFF
TRBJ1-3 | TRBV3-1/TRBV3-2 | 17 | CASSQSHSGGPGNTIYF
TRBJ1-2 | TRBV7-8 | 14 | CASSTSGTLYGYTF
TRBJ2-2 | TRBV28 | 16 | CASSHSRTVNTGELFF
TRBJ2-7 | TRBV19 | 15 | CASSVYGQGPGEQYF